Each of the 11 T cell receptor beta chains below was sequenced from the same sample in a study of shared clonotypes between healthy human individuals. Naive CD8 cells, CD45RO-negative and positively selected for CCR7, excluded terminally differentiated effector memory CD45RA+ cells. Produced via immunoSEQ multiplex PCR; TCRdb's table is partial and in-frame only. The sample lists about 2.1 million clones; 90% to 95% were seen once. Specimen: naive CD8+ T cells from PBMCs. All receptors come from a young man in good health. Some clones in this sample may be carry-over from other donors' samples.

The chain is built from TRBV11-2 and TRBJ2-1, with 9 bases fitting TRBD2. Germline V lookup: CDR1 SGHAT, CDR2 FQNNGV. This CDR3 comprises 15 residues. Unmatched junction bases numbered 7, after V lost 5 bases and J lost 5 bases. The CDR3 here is CASSIAGAGDNEQFF. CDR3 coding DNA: TGTGCCAGCAGCATAGCGGGAGCAGGGGACAATGAGCAGTTCTTC. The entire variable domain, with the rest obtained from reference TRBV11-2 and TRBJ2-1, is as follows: EAGVAQSPRYKIIEKRQSVAFWCNPISGHATLYWYQQILGQGPKLLIQFQNNGVVDDSQLPKDRFSAERLKGVDSTLKIQPAKLEDSAVYLCASSIAGAGDNEQFFGPGTRLTVL.

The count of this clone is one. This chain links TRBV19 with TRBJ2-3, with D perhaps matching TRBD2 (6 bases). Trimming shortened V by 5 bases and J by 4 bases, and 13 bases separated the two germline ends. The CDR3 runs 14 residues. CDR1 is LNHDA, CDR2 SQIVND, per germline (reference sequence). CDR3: CASSALGSADTQYF. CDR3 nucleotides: TGTGCCAGTAGTGCCCTCGGGAGCGCAGATACGCAGTATTTT.

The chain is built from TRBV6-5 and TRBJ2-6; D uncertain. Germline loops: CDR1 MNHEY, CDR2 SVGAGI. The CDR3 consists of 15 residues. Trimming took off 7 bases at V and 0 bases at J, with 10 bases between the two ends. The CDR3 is CASTPADSGANVLTF. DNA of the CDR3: TGTGCCAGCACCCCGGCCGACTCTGGGGCCAACGTCCTGACTTTC.

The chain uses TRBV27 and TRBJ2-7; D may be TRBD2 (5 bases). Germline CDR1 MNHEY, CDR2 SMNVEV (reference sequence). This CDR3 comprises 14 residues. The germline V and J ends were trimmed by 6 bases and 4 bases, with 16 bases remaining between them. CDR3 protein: CASSPRVGWYEQYF. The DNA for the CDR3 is TGTGCCAGCAGCCCGAGGGTAGGGTGGTACGAGCAGTACTTC.

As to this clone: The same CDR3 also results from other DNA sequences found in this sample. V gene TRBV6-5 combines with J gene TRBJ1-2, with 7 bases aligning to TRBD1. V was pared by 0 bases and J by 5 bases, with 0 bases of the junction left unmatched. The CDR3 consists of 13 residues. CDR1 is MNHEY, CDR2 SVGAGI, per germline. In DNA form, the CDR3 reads TGTGCCAGCAGTTACTCGACAGGGTATGGCTACACCTTC. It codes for CASSYSTGYGYTF.

The CDR3 here is CASLGDRASKDTQYF. Written as DNA, the CDR3 is TGTGCCAGTTTGGGGGACAGGGCATCTAAAGATACGCAGTATTTT. The chain is built from TRBV19 and TRBJ2-3, with 9 bases identical to TRBD1. The V gene end was trimmed by 8 bases and the J gene end by 5 bases; junction bases not matched to a gene: 11. The CDR3 loop spans 15 amino acids. Germline CDR1 reads LNHDA; CDR2 reads SQIVND (reference sequence). Full variable domain (remainder filled in from reference TRBV19 and TRBJ2-3): DGGITQSPKYLFRKEGQNVTLSCEQNLNHDAMYWYRQDPGQGLRLIYYSQIVNDFQKGDIAEGYSVSREKKESFPLTVTSAQKNPTAFYLCASLGDRASKDTQYFGPGTRLTVL.

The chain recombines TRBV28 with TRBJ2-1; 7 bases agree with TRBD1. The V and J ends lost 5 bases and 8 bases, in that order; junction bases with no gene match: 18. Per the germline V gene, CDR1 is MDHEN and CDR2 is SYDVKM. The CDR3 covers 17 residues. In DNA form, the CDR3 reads TGTGCCAGCAGTAGCCGAACGACGATAGGGGGCTGGGATGAGCAGTTCTTC. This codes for CASSSRTTIGGWDEQFF.

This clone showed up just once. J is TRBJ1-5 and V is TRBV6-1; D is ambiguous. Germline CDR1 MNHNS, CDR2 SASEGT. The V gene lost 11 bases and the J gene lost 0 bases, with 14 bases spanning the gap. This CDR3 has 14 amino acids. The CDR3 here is CAAKSTYSNQPQHF. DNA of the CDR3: TGTGCCGCCAAGTCGACATATAGCAATCAGCCCCAGCATTTT.

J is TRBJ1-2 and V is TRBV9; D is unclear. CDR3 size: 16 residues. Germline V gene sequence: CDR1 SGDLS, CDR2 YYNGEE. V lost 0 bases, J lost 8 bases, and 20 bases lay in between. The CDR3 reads CASSVVGTPNLRGYTF. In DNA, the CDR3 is TGTGCCAGCAGCGTAGTGGGCACCCCGAATTTGAGAGGCTACACCTTC.

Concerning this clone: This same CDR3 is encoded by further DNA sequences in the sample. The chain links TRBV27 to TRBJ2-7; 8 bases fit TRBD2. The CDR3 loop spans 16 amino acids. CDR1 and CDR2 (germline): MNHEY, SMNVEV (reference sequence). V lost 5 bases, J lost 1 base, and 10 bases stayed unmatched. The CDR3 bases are TGTGCCAGCAGTCCCAGCCTCGGGGGGGAATCCTACGAGCAGTACTTC. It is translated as CASSPSLGGESYEQYF.

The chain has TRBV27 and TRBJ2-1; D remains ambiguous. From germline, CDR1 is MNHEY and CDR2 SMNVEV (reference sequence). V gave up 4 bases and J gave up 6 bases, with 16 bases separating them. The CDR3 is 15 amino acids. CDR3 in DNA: TGTGCCAGCAGTTACCTCAGGTCTAGTGGCAATGAGCAGTTCTTC. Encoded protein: CASSYLRSSGNEQFF.